Following are 6 T cell receptor beta chains from one sample sequenced in a study of T cell repertoires in cytomegalovirus infection. TCRdb independently ran MiXCR on the reads; one entry per CDR3 protein. The profile shows roughly 78,000 distinct CDR3 sequences, about 40% of them singletons. Which antigens these TCRs recognize remains unknown. Source: CD8+ T cells from cultured PBMCs, taken from culture after CMV antigen stimulation. The receptors were sampled from a human donor in good health (CMV status not recorded). Some clones in this sample may be carry-over from other donors' samples.

A few counts support this clonotype. The rearrangement links TRBV28 to TRBJ2-5; 7 bases match TRBD1. Trimming took 5 bases from V and 0 from J; bases not matched to a gene: 6. The CDR3 spans 15 residues. CDR1 and CDR2 (germline): MDHEN, SYDVKM. Written as DNA, the CDR3 is TGTGCCAGCAGTCACAGGGGAGAGTACCAAGAGACCCAGTACTTC. Translated, it gives CASSHRGEYQETQYF.

The rearrangement joins TRBV2 to TRBJ2-2; TRBD1 matches at 8 bases. The CDR3 covers 16 residues. V gave up 3 bases and J gave up 0 bases; unmatched junction bases: 3. Germline V gene sequence: CDR1 SNHLY, CDR2 FYNNEI. The CDR3 region is CASSENRGSNTGELFF. Written as DNA, the CDR3 is TGTGCCAGCAGTGAGAACAGGGGGTCGAACACCGGGGAGCTGTTTTTT.

This rearrangement joins TRBV27 to TRBJ2-7, with D unresolved. Trimming removed 6 bases at V and 6 bases at J, with 12 bases between. The CDR3 has 12 amino acids. Per the germline V gene, CDR1 is MNHEY and CDR2 is SMNVEV (reference sequence). The CDR3, as DNA: TGTGCCAGCAGAACTACCCTGGGCGAGCAGTACTTC. It specifies CASRTTLGEQYF.

This clonotype has more than one count but fewer than ten. The chain has TRBV7-8 and TRBJ2-2, with a possible D match to TRBD2 (6 bases). The CDR3 covers 16 residues. Trimming cost V 6 bases and J 2 bases, with 16 bases left between them. Germline lookup yields CDR1 SGHVS and CDR2 FQNEAQ. The CDR3 coding sequence is TGTGCCAGCAGAATACATAGCGGAATTAACACCGGGGAGCTGTTTTTT. Amino acids: CASRIHSGINTGELFF.

There are many counts of this clonotype. This chain uses TRBV2 with TRBJ2-1; TRBD2 aligns across 9 bases. This CDR3 has 15 residues. The V and J ends lost 5 bases and 10 bases, in that order; junction bases with no gene match: 12. CDR1 is SNHLY and CDR2 is FYNNEI in the germline V gene. In DNA, the CDR3 is TGTGCCAGCAGTTCTTTGGCTAGCGGGGTAAGGGAGCAGTTCTTC. Translation gives CASSSLASGVREQFF.

J is TRBJ2-7 and V is TRBV5-6; 9 bases line up with TRBD1. J was trimmed by 4 bases and V by 3 bases; bases with no gene match: 11. This CDR3 region has 16 residues. The germline V gene encodes CDR1 SGHDT and CDR2 YYEEEE. The DNA of the CDR3 is TGTGCCAGCAGCTCCAATCGACAGGGGGTCAAGTACGAGCAGTACTTC. This sequence encodes CASSSNRQGVKYEQYF.